These T cell receptor beta chains were read from a single sample in a study of cytomegalovirus exposure and HLA in healthy donors. Clones were read by immunoSEQ multiplex PCR, and TCRdb kept only the in-frame ones, dropping some. This sample has about 180,000 clones, with 77% found just once. What was sequenced was PBMCs. The receptors here all came from a woman aged 55-69 years in good health and CMV-seropositive. CDR3s include the opening cysteine and the closing phenylalanine or tryptophan.

V: TRBV7-3
CDR3: CASSGTRGNEQYF

V: TRBV27
CDR3: CASSLSTPNTEAFF

V: TRBV11-3
CDR3: CASSALGGNTGELFF

V: TRBV5-4
CDR3: CASSLGTRGSTEAFF

V: TRBV18
CDR3: CASSPRAGQVNEQFF

V: TRBV30
CDR3: CAWSKGTSGGADEQFF

V: TRBV7-2
CDR3: CASSLRGPDTDTQYF

V: TRBV10-3
CDR3: CAISAGDRLLKGYTF

V: TRBV27
CDR3: CASSLLPSGSSGQYF

V: TRBV18
CDR3: CASSQDQVTGELFF

V: TRBV7-9
CDR3: CASSMRQGVGETQYF

V: TRBV4-2
CDR3: CASSQTSGVTDTQYF

V: TRBV4-3
CDR3: CASSQDSRTRGSMVQYF

V: TRBV19
CDR3: CASSMFGGGMGNQPQHF

V: TRBV27
CDR3: CASSRTGQDQPQHF

V: TRBV19
CDR3: CASSIQGLNQPQHF

V: TRBV7-2
CDR3: CASSLGVPGGGGNQETQYF

V: TRBV7-6
CDR3: CASSPRTGSSYEQYF

V: TRBV27
CDR3: CASSFSGSLPYEQYF

V: TRBV7-9
CDR3: CASSRLAGEGAKNSQYF